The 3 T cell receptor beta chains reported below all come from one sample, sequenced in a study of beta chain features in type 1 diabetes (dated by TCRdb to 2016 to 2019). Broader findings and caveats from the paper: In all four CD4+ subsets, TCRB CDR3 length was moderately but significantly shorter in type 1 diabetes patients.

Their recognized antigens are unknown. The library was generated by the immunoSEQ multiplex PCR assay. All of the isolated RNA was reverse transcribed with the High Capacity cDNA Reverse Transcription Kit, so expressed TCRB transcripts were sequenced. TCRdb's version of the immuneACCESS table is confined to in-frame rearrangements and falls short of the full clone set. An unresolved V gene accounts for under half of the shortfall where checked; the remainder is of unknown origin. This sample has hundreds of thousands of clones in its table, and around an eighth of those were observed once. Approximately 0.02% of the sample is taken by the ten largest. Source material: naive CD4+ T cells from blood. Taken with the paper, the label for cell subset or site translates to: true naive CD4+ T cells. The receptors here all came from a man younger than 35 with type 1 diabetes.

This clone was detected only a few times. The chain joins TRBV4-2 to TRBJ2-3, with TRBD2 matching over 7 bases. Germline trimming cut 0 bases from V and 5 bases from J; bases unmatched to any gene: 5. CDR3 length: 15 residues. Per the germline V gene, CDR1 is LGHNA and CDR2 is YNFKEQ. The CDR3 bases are TGTGCCAGCAGCCAAGAGTCGCGGGGGATAGATACGCAGTATTTT. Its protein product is CASSQESRGIDTQYF.

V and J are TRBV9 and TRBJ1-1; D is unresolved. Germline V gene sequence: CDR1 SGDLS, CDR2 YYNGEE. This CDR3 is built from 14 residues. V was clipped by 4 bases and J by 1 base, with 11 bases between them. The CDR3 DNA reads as TGTGCCAGCAGCTCGTCGACTGGGAACACTGAAGCTTTCTTT. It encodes CASSSSTGNTEAFF.

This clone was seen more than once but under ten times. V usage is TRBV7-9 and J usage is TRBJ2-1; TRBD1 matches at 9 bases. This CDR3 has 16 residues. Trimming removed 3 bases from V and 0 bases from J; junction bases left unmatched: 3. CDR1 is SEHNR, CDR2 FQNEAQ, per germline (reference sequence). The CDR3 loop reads CASSFGQGSSYNEQFF. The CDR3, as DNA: TGTGCCAGCAGCTTTGGACAGGGGAGCTCCTACAATGAGCAGTTCTTC.